This T cell receptor (beta chain) stems from a study of CD8 T cells in ankylosing spondylitis. In TCRdb, the 5' RACE reads were re-called with MiXCR into one record per CDR3 protein. The sample contains about 150,000 distinct CDR3 sequences, roughly 44% of which appear only once. The CDR3 consists of 16 residues. V lost 0 bases to trimming and J lost 8 bases, with 20 bases between them. CDR1 and CDR2 from the germline V gene are SGHRS and YFSETQ. This chain links TRBV5-1 with TRBJ1-1; D remains ambiguous. This clonotype was sampled from a male donor with ankylosing spondylitis. Specimen: synovial fluid, either unsorted or a sorted T cell fraction (not recorded which). The CDR3 sequence is CASSLETGIYISEAFF. The DNA of the CDR3 is TGCGCCAGCAGCTTGGAGACGGGTATTTATATTTCGGAAGCTTTCTTT. Combining the CDR3 with reference TRBV5-1 and TRBJ1-1 gives the whole variable domain KAGVTQTPRYLIKTRGQQVTLSCSPISGHRSVSWYQQTPGQGLQFLFEYFSETQRNKGNFPGRFSGRQFSNSRSEMNVSTLELGDSALYLCASSLETGIYISEAFFGQGTRLTVV.